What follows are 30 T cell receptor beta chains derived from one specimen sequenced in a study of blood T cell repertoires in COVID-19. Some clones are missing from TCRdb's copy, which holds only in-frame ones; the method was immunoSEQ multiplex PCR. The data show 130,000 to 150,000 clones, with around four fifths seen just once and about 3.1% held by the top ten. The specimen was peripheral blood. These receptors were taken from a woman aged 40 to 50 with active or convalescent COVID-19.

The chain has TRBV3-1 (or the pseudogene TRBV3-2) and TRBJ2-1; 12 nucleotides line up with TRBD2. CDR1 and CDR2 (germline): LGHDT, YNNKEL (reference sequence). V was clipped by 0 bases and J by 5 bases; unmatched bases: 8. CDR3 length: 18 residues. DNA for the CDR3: TGTGCCAGCAGCCAAGATTTATGGCTAGCGGGGGGGGACAATGAGCAGTTCTTC. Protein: CASSQDLWLAGGDNEQFF.

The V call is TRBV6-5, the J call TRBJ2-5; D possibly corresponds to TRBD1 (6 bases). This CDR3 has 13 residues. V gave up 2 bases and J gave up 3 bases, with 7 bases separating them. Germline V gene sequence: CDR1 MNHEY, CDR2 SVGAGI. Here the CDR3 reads CASSYGGEETQYF. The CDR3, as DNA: TGTGCCAGCAGTTACGGGGGCGAAGAGACCCAGTACTTC.

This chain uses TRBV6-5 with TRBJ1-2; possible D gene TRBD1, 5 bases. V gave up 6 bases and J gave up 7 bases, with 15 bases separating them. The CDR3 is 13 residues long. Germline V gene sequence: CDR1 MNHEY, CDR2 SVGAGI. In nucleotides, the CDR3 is TGTGCCAGCAGCTCTTCCGGGGGAAGTGGCTACACCTTC. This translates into CASSSSGGSGYTF.

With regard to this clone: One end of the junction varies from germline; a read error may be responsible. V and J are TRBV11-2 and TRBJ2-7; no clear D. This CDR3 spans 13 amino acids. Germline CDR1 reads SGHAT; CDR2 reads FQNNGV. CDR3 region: CASSVDISYEQYF. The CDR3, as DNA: TGTGCCAGCAGCGTAGACATTTCCTACGAGCAGTACTTC.

The CDR3 region is CASGSPGLLTQYF. The CDR3, as DNA: TGTGCTAGTGGTTCCCCCGGACTGTTAACGCAGTATTTT. This chain joins TRBV12-5 and TRBJ2-3, with D possibly being TRBD2 (5 bases). Germline V gives CDR1 LGHNT, CDR2 FRNRAP. V was shortened by 4 bases and J by 9 bases, with 14 bases between the two germline ends. The CDR3 has 13 amino acids.

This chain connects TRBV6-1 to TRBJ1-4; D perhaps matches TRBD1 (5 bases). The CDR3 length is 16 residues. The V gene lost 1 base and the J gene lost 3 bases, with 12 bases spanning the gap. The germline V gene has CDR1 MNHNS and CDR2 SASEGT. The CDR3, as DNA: TGTGCCAGCAGTGAAGGGCAGGGTGGAGCTAATGAAAAACTGTTTTTT. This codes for CASSEGQGGANEKLFF.

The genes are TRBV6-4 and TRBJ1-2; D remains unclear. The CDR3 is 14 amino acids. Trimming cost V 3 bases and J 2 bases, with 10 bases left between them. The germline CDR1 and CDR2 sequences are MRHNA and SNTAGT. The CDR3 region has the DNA TGTGCCAGCAGTGATGGCCGTATGAACTATGGCTACACCTTC. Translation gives CASSDGRMNYGYTF.

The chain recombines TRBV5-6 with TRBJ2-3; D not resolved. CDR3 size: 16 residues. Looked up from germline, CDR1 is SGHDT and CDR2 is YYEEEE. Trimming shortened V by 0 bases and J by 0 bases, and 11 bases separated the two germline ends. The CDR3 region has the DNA TGTGCCAGCAGCTTGGGGCCAATCAGAAGCACAGATACGCAGTATTTT. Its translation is CASSLGPIRSTDTQYF.

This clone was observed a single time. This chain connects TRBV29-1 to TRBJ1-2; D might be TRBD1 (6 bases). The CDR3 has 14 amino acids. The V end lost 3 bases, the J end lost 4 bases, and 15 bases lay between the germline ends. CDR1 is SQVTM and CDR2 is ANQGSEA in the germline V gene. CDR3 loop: CSVELPGTPYGYTF. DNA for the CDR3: TGCAGCGTTGAGCTACCAGGGACACCCTATGGCTACACCTTC.

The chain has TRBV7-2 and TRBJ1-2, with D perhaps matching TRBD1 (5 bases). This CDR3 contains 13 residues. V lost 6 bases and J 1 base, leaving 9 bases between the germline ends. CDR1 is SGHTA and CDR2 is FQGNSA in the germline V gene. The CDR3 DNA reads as TGTGCCAGCAGGGGGCCCGTTAACTATGGCTACACCTTC. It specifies CASRGPVNYGYTF.

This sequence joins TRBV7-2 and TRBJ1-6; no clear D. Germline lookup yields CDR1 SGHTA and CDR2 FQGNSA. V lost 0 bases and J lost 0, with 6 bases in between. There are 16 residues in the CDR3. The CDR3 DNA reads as TGTGCCAGCAGCTTAGCGAGGAGCTCCTATAATTCACCCCTCCACTTT. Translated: CASSLARSSYNSPLHF.

CDR3 DNA sequence: TGTGCCAGCAGCCAAGGGACTAGCGGCGCCTACAATGAGCAGTTCTTC. This gives the protein CASSQGTSGAYNEQFF. The rearrangement links TRBV3-1 (or the pseudogene TRBV3-2) to TRBJ2-1, with TRBD2 identical over 10 bases. CDR3 size: 16 residues. Germline V gene data show CDR1 as LGHDT and CDR2 as YNNKEL (reference sequence). J was trimmed by 2 bases and V by 1 base; bases with no gene match: 2.

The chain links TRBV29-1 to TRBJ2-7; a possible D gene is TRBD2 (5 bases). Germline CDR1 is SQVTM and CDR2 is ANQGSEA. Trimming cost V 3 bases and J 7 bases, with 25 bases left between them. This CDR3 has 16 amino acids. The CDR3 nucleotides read TGCAGCGTTGAGGGCCACCAAACTACTCGAGGGTGGGAGCAGTACTTC. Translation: CSVEGHQTTRGWEQYF.

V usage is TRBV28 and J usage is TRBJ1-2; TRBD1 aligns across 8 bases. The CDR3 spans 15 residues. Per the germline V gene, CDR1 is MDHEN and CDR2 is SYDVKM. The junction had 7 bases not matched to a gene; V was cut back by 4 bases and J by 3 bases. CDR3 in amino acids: CASSSQGAGDYGYTF. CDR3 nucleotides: TGTGCCAGCAGTTCCCAGGGGGCTGGTGACTATGGCTACACCTTC.

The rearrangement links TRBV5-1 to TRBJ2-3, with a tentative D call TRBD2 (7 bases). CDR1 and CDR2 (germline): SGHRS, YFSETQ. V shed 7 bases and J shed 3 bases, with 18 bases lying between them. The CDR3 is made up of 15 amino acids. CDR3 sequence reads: CASVLGGRATDTQYF. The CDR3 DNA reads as TGCGCCAGCGTCCTGGGGGGGCGGGCGACAGATACGCAGTATTTT.

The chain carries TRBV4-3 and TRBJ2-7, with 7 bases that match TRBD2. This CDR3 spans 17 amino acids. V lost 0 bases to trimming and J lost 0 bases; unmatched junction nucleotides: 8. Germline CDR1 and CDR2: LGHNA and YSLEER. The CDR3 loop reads CASSQEWRESLSYEQYF. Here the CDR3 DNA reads TGCGCCAGCAGCCAAGAGTGGCGGGAGAGCCTCTCCTACGAGCAGTACTTC.

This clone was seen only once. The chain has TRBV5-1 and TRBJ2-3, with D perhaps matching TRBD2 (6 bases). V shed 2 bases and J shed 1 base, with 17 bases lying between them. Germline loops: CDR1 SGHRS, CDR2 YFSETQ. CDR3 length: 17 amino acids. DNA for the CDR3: TGCGCCAGCAGCTTCCTGCTTACTCCGGGGGGCACAGATACGCAGTATTTT. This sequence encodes CASSFLLTPGGTDTQYF.

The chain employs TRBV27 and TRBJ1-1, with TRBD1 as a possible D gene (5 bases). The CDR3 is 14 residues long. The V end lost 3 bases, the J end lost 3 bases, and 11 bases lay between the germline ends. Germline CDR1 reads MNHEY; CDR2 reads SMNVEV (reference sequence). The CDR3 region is CASSFGARDTEAFF. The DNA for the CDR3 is TGTGCCAGCAGTTTTGGGGCTAGGGACACTGAAGCTTTCTTT.

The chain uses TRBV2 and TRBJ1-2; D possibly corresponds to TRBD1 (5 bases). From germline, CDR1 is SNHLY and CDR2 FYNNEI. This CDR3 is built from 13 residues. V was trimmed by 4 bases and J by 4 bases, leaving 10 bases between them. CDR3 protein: CASSGGDLYGYTF. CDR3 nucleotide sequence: TGTGCCAGCAGTGGGGGGGACCTCTATGGCTACACCTTC.

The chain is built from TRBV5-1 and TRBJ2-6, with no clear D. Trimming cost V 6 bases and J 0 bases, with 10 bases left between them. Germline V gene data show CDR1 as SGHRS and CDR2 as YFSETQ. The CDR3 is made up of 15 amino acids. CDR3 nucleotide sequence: TGCGCCAGCACCCGGAGAGGCTCTGGGGCCAACGTCCTGACTTTC. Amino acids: CASTRRGSGANVLTF.

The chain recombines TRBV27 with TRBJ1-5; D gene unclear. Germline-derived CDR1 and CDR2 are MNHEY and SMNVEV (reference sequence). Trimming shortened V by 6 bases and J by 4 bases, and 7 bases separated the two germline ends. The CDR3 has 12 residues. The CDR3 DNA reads TGTGCCAGCAGGCAACGGAATCAGCCCCAGCATTTT. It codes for CASRQRNQPQHF.

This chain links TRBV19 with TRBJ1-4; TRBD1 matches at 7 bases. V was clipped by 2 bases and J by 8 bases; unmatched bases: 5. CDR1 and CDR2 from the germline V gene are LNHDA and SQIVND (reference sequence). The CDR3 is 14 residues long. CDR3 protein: CASSIRWDREKLFF. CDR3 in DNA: TGTGCCAGTAGTATAAGGTGGGACAGAGAAAAACTGTTTTTT.

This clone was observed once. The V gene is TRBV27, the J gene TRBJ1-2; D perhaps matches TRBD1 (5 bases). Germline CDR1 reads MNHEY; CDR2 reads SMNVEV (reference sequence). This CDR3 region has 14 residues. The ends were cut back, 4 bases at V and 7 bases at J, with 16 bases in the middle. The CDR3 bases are TGTGCCAGCAGTTCCGCTGGGTGGGGCGGTGGCTACACCTTC. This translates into CASSSAGWGGGYTF.

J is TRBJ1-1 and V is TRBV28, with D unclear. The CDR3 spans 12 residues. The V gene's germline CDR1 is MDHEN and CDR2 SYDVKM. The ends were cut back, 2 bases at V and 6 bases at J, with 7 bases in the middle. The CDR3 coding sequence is TGTGCCAGCAGTTTAAAGCGCGCTGAAGCTTTCTTT. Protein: CASSLKRAEAFF.

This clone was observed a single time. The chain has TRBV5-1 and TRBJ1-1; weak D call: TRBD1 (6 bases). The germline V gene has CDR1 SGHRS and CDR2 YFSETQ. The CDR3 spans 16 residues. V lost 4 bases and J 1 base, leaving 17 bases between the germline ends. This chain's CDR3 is CASSLIGGSGNTEAFF. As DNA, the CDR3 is TGCGCCAGCAGCCTAATAGGGGGTTCGGGGAACACTGAAGCTTTCTTT.

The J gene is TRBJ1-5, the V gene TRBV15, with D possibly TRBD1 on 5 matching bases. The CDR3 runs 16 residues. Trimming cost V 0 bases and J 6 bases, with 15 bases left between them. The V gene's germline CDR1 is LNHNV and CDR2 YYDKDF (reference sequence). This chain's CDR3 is CATSRDRAERGQPQHF. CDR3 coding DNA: TGTGCCACCAGCAGAGACAGGGCGGAAAGAGGTCAGCCCCAGCATTTT. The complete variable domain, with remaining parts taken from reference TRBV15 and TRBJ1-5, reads DAMVIQNPRYQVTQFGKPVTLSCSQTLNHNVMYWYQQKSSQAPKLLFHYYDKDFNNEADTPDNFQSRRPNTSFCFLDIRSPGLGDTAMYLCATSRDRAERGQPQHFGDGTRLSIL.

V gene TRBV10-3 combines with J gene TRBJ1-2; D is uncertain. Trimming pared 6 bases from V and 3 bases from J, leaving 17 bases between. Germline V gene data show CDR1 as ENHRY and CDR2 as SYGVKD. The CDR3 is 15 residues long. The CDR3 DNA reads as TGTGCCATCAGCCCCCGTGAGGGAGGAGACTATGGCTACACCTTC. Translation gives CAISPREGGDYGYTF.

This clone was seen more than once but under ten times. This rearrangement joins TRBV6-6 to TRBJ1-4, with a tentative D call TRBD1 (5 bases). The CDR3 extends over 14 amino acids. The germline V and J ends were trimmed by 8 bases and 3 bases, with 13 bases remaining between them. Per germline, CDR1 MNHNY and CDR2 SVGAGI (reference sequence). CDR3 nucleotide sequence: TGTGCCAGCCGGGACTCTGGGGCTAATGAAAAACTGTTTTTT. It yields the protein CASRDSGANEKLFF.

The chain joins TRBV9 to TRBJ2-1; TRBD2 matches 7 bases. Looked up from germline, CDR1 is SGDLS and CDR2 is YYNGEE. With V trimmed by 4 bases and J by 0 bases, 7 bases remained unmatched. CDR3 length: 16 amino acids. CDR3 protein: CASSLEASGSYNEQFF. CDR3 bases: TGTGCCAGCAGCCTAGAGGCTAGCGGCTCCTACAATGAGCAGTTCTTC.

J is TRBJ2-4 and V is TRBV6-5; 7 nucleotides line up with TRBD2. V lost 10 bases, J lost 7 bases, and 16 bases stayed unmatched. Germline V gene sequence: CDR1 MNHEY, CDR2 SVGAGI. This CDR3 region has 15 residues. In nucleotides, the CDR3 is TGTGCCACTGCACCCACTGGACTAGAAACCAACATTCAGTACTTC. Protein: CATAPTGLETNIQYF.